The next 16 T cell receptor beta chains were all read from a single sample in a study of spatial heterogeneity in lung cancer. Time point described: blood at routine non-recurrence follow-up after resection. From the 5' RACE reads, TCRdb called clonotypes with MiXCR, one entry per CDR3 protein. The sample contains about 43,000 distinct CDR3 sequences, approximately 22% of which appear only once. The sample was PBMCs, taken at follow-up. The origin of the receptors is a female donor with early-stage non-small cell lung cancer.

This clonotype was counted ten times or more. The gene calls are TRBV21-1 and TRBJ2-3; no DNA check was done on the table's D call, TRBD1. TRBV21-1 is a known pseudogene. The CDR3 contains 19 residues. CDR3 in amino acids: CASSTRTGQRDGGTDTQYF. The DNA of the CDR3 is TGTGCCAGCAGCACCAGGACAGGGCAGCGGGACGGTGGCACAGATACGCAGTATTTT.

This clonotype has only a few counts. The chain joins TRBV12-3 or TRBV12-4 to TRBJ1-2, with TRBD1 matching 7 bases. Trimming removed 4 bases from V and 7 bases from J; junction bases left unmatched: 6. There are 13 residues in the CDR3. The CDR3 loop is CASSSIRGSGYTF. For the CDR3, the DNA is TGTGCCAGCAGTTCAATCAGGGGGAGTGGCTACACCTTC.

This clonotype was counted only a few times. The chain employs TRBV3-1 and TRBJ1-6; D gene ambiguous. V was clipped by 5 bases and J by 6 bases, with 11 bases between them. The CDR3 extends over 14 amino acids. CDR1 is LGHDT and CDR2 is YNNKEL in the germline V gene (reference sequence). In DNA, the CDR3 is TGTGCCAGCAGCGAAGCAGCCGGTAATTCACCCCTCCACTTT. Encoded protein: CASSEAAGNSPLHF.

This clonotype showed up many times. This chain joins TRBV11-2 and TRBJ2-2, with D possibly matching TRBD1 (6 bases). This CDR3 spans 16 amino acids. The V gene lost 5 bases and the J gene lost 6 bases, with 19 bases spanning the gap. Germline lookup yields CDR1 SGHAT and CDR2 FQNNGV. As DNA, the CDR3 is TGTGCCAGCAGCCCCAGTGGGGGCCTACTTGCCGGGGAGCTGTTTTTT. Amino acids: CASSPSGGLLAGELFF. Full variable domain (rest looked up from reference TRBV11-2 and TRBJ2-2): EAGVAQSPRYKIIEKRQSVAFWCNPISGHATLYWYQQILGQGPKLLIQFQNNGVVDDSQLPKDRFSAERLKGVDSTLKIQPAKLEDSAVYLCASSPSGGLLAGELFFGEGSRLTVL.

This clonotype was seen repeatedly, ten times or more. The chain recombines TRBV7-3 with TRBJ2-3; TRBD2 might be the D (5 bases). This CDR3 region has 13 residues. With 1 base removed from V and 5 bases from J, the gap between germline ends came to 7 bases. Looked up from germline, CDR1 is SGHTA and CDR2 is FQGTGA. The CDR3 sequence is CASSLNRGDTQYF. The DNA of the CDR3 is TGTGCCAGCAGCTTAAACCGGGGAGATACGCAGTATTTT.

The gene calls are TRBV11-3 and TRBJ2-5, with 7 bases identical to TRBD1. The CDR3 spans 13 residues. V was clipped by 4 bases and J by 8 bases; unmatched bases: 7. Germline V gives CDR1 SGHNT, CDR2 YENEEA. The CDR3 loop is CASSSDRDDTQYF. For the CDR3, the DNA is TGTGCCAGCAGCTCCGACAGGGATGACACCCAGTACTTC.

This clonotype was seen repeatedly, ten times or more. V gene TRBV9 combines with J gene TRBJ2-5; D remains unclear. V lost 0 bases and J 1 base, leaving 1 base between the germline ends. Looked up from germline, CDR1 is SGDLS and CDR2 is YYNGEE. This CDR3 has 12 amino acids. The CDR3 sequence is CASSVGQETQYF. The CDR3 DNA is TGTGCCAGCAGCGTAGGCCAAGAGACCCAGTACTTC. The entire variable domain, with the rest obtained from reference TRBV9 and TRBJ2-5, is as follows: DSGVTQTPKHLITATGQRVTLRCSPRSGDLSVYWYQQSLDQGLQFLIQYYNGEERAKGNILERFSAQQFPDLHSELNLSSLELGDSALYFCASSVGQETQYFGPGTRLLVL.

The chain uses TRBV7-3 and TRBJ2-2; TRBD1 agrees at 9 bases. V trimming: 5 bases; J trimming: 0 bases; junction bases outside the gene matches: 7. Germline V lookup: CDR1 SGHTA, CDR2 FQGTGA. The CDR3 has 17 amino acids. CDR3 nucleotides: TGTGCCAGCAGCAATCCGACAGGGGGGTCGAACACCGGGGAGCTGTTTTTT. It specifies CASSNPTGGSNTGELFF.

This chain joins TRBV5-1 and TRBJ2-5; D is undetermined. Germline CDR1 SGHRS, CDR2 YFSETQ. There are 13 residues in the CDR3. V lost 7 bases and J 3 bases, leaving 13 bases between the germline ends. CDR3 sequence reads: CASSGAPEETQYF. DNA for the CDR3: TGCGCCAGCTCCGGAGCACCAGAAGAGACCCAGTACTTC. Full variable domain (remainder filled in from reference TRBV5-1 and TRBJ2-5): KAGVTQTPRYLIKTRGQQVTLSCSPISGHRSVSWYQQTPGQGLQFLFEYFSETQRNKGNFPGRFSGRQFSNSRSEMNVSTLELGDSALYLCASSGAPEETQYFGPGTRLLVL.

This clonotype was picked up a small number of times. The J gene is TRBJ2-7, the V gene TRBV20-1; possible D gene TRBD2, 6 bases. The CDR3 spans 14 residues. The germline gives CDR1 DFQATT, CDR2 SNEGSKA (reference sequence). The V and J ends lost 0 bases and 6 bases respectively, with 15 bases between them. CDR3 DNA: TGCAGTGCTAGAGAAGGGACTCTCCCAACCGAGCAGTACTTC. Translated: CSAREGTLPTEQYF.

The chain carries TRBV3-1 and TRBJ2-1, with 11 bases fitting TRBD2. Germline lookup yields CDR1 LGHDT and CDR2 YNNKEL (reference sequence). There are 15 residues in the CDR3. J was trimmed by 4 bases and V by 3 bases; bases with no gene match: 2. The CDR3 loop reads CASSHSGGGYNEQFF. The CDR3 DNA reads TGTGCCAGCAGCCATAGCGGGGGGGGTTACAATGAGCAGTTCTTC.

This clonotype was detected many times. The chain is built from TRBV30 and TRBJ1-1; D is unresolved. Germline loops: CDR1 GTSNPN, CDR2 SVGIG (reference sequence). Trimming stripped 4 bases from V and 0 bases from J, with 6 bases between. The CDR3 has 12 amino acids. CDR3 nucleotides: TGTGCCTGGAACCAATTGAACACTGAAGCTTTCTTT. Amino acid sequence: CAWNQLNTEAFF.

The V gene is TRBV20-1, the J gene TRBJ1-2, with D maybe TRBD1 (6 bases). The CDR3 sequence is 13 residues long. Deletions cut 6 bases from V and 4 bases from J, with 15 bases between. Germline V gives CDR1 DFQATT, CDR2 SNEGSKA (reference sequence). The CDR3 sequence is CSAEPTGTYGYTF. CDR3 in DNA: TGCAGTGCCGAACCTACAGGGACCTATGGCTACACCTTC.

The genes are TRBV7-9 and TRBJ1-1; D unclear. Trimming took off 5 bases at V and 10 bases at J, with 23 bases between the two ends. Germline values: CDR1 SEHNR, CDR2 FQNEAQ (reference sequence). The CDR3 covers 15 residues. The CDR3 sequence: CASSHTNRFGPGAFF. The CDR3 coding sequence is TGTGCCAGCAGCCATACAAACCGGTTTGGACCCGGAGCTTTCTTT. Together with reference TRBV7-9 and TRBJ1-1, the CDR3 gives the full variable domain: DTGVSQNPRHKITKRGQNVTFRCDPISEHNRLYWYRQTLGQGPEFLTYFQNEAQLEKSRLLSDRFSAERPKGSFSTLEIQRTEQGDSAMYLCASSHTNRFGPGAFFGQGTRLTVV.

V is TRBV7-3 and J is TRBJ2-1; unclear D gene. CDR1 and CDR2 from the germline V gene are SGHTA and FQGTGA. The length of the CDR3 is 11 residues. The germline V and J ends were trimmed by 6 bases and 9 bases, with 9 bases remaining between them. The CDR3, as DNA: TGTGCCAGCAGACTTTCAGTTGAGCAGTTCTTC. Amino acid sequence: CASRLSVEQFF.

The CDR3 DNA follows: TGTGCCAGCAGTTCGAGATCCTCGAATTCACCCCTCCACTTT. This sequence encodes CASSSRSSNSPLHF. The rearrangement links TRBV27 to TRBJ1-6; no clear D gene. V was trimmed by 4 bases and J by 7 bases, leaving 11 bases between them. Germline V gene sequence: CDR1 MNHEY, CDR2 SMNVEV (reference sequence). This CDR3 region has 14 residues.